This TCR beta chain was identified during a study of shared clonotypes between healthy human individuals. Assay: immunoSEQ multiplex PCR; the TCRdb copy retains only in-frame clones and omits some. This table holds around 2.1 million clones, more than 85% found once. The CDR3 sequence is 13 residues long. Germline CDR1 is SGHRS and CDR2 is YFSETQ. V lost 1 base and J lost 7, with 12 bases in between. Naive CD8 isolation took CD45RO-negative cells positively selected for CCR7 and excluded terminally differentiated effector memory CD45RA+ cells. The sample consisted of naive CD8+ T cells from PBMCs. The receptor comes from a man aged 18 to 29 in good health. Some clones in this sample may be carry-over from other donors' samples. This chain joins TRBV5-1 and TRBJ2-7, with D maybe TRBD2 (5 bases). The CDR3 DNA sequence: TGCGCCAGCAGCTTGCCCCCGGAGGAGGAGCAGTACTTC. Residues: CASSLPPEEEQYF.